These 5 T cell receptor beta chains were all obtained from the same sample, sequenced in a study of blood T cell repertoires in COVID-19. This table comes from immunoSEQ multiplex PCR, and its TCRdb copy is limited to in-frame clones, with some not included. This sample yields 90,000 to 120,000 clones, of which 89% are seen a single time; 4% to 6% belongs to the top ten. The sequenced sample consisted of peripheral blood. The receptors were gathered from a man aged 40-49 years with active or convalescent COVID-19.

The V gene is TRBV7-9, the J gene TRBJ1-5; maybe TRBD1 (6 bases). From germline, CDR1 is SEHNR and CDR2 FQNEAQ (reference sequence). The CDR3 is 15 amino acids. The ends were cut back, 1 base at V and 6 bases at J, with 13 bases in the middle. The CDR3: CASSLGAGAGQPQHF. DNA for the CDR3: TGTGCCAGCAGCTTAGGCGCGGGGGCAGGTCAGCCCCAGCATTTT.

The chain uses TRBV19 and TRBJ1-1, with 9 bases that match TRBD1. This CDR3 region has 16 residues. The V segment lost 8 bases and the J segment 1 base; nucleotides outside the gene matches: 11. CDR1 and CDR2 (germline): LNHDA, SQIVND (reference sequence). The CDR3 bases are TGTGCCAGTGATCTTCCGGGACAGGGTTCGAACACTGAAGCTTTCTTT. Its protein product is CASDLPGQGSNTEAFF. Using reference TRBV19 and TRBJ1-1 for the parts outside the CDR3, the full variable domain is DGGITQSPKYLFRKEGQNVTLSCEQNLNHDAMYWYRQDPGQGLRLIYYSQIVNDFQKGDIAEGYSVSREKKESFPLTVTSAQKNPTAFYLCASDLPGQGSNTEAFFGQGTRLTVV.

The CDR3 here is CASTAGTGSTDTQYF. The CDR3 nucleotides are TGTGCCAGCACAGCGGGGACAGGGAGCACAGATACGCAGTATTTT. The chain employs TRBV2 and TRBJ2-3; 9 bases match TRBD1. The V segment lost 7 bases and the J segment 0 bases; nucleotides outside the gene matches: 5. The germline V gene encodes CDR1 SNHLY and CDR2 FYNNEI. The CDR3 is 15 residues long.

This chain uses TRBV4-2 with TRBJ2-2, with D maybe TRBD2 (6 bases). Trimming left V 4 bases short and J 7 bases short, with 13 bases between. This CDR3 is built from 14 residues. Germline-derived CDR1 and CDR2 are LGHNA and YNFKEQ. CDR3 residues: CASSREVSVGELFF. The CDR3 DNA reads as TGTGCCAGCAGCCGGGAGGTTTCAGTCGGGGAGCTGTTTTTT.

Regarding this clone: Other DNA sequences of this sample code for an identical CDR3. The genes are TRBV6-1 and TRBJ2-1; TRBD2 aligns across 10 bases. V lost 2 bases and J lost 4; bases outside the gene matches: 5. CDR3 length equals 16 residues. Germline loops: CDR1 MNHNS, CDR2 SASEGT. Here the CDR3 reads CASSESVTSGYNEQFF. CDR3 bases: TGTGCCAGCAGTGAAAGTGTGACTAGCGGGTACAATGAGCAGTTCTTC.